These 5 T cell receptor beta chains came from one sample sequenced in a study of blood T cell repertoires in COVID-19. The data were produced by immunoSEQ multiplex PCR, yet TCRdb's version contains in-frame clones alone and is incomplete. The table has fewer than 300,000 clones, approximately 81% seen once. The sample was peripheral blood. Receptors originate from a woman under 30 with acute or convalescent COVID-19.

The chain recombines TRBV15 with TRBJ2-1; tentative D call: TRBD2 (5 bases). V was trimmed by 1 base and J by 1 base, leaving 14 bases between them. The CDR3 is made up of 17 amino acids. Germline CDR1 and CDR2: LNHNV and YYDKDF (reference sequence). The CDR3 is CATSRGRADISYNEQFF. CDR3 in DNA: TGTGCCACCAGCAGAGGGCGGGCGGATATATCCTACAATGAGCAGTTCTTC.

This chain connects TRBV27 to TRBJ2-7; TRBD2 aligns across 7 bases. Looked up from germline, CDR1 is MNHEY and CDR2 is SMNVEV (reference sequence). The CDR3 totals 12 residues. V lost 4 bases and J lost 6; bases outside the gene matches: 3. CDR3 residues: CASSSGLREQYF. The CDR3 region has the DNA TGTGCCAGCAGTTCGGGACTACGCGAGCAGTACTTC.

The CDR3 coding sequence is TGTGCCAGCAGTTTCTCTTTCAGGGCAGAACCCGTCGACGAGCAGTACTTC. Translation gives CASSFSFRAEPVDEQYF. The J gene is TRBJ2-7, the V gene TRBV28; a weak D match, TRBD1 (5 bases). V lost 3 bases, J lost 5 bases, and 23 bases lay in between. The CDR3 consists of 17 residues. The germline gives CDR1 MDHEN, CDR2 SYDVKM.

The chain uses TRBV6-2 or TRBV6-3 and TRBJ1-2, with unresolved D. Germline-derived CDR1 and CDR2 are MNHEY and SVGEGT. The V gene lost 3 bases and the J gene lost 8 bases, with 7 bases spanning the gap. The CDR3 is made up of 11 amino acids. The chain's CDR3 is CASSYSRGYTF. CDR3 nucleotides: TGTGCCAGCAGTTATTCGAGGGGCTACACCTTC.

The chain recombines TRBV6-2 or TRBV6-3 with TRBJ2-7, with 13 bases identical to TRBD2. Trimming took 0 bases from V and 4 from J; bases not matched to a gene: 12. The CDR3 extends over 19 amino acids. The germline V gene encodes CDR1 MNHEY and CDR2 SVGEGT. As DNA, the CDR3 is TGTGCCAGCAGTTACTCGGGTGGAAGACTAGCGGGAGGCGTATACGAGCAGTACTTC. Amino acids: CASSYSGGRLAGGVYEQYF.